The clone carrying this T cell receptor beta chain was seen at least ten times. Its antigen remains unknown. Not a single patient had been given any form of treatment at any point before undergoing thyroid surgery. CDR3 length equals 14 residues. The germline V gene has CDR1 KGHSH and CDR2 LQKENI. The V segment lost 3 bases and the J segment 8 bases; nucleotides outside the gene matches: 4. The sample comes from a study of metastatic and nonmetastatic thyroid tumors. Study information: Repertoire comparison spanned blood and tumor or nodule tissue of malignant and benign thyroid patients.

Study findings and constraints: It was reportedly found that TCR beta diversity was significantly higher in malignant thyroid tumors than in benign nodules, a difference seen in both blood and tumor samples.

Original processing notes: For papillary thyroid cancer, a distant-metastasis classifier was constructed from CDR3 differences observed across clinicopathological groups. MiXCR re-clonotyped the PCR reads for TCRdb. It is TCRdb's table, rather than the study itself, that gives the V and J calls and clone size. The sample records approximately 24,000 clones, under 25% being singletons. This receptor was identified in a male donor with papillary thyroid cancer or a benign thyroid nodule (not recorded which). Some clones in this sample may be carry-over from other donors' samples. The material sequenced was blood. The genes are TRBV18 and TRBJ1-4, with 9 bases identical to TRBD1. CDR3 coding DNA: TGTGCCAGCTCACCGGGACAGGGTGGGGAAAAACTGTTTTTT. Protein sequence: CASSPGQGGEKLFF. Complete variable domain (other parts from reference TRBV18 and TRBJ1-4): NAGVMQNPRHLVRRRGQEARLRCSPMKGHSHVYWYRQLPEEGLKFMVYLQKENIIDESGMPKERFSAEFPKEGPSILRIQQVVRGDSAAYFCASSPGQGGEKLFFGSGTQLSVL.